This TCR beta chain originates from a study of sequential checkpoint blockade in melanoma. Germline V lookup: CDR1 SNHLY, CDR2 FYNNEI. Unmatched junction bases numbered 5, after V lost 7 bases and J lost 6 bases. This CDR3 comprises 13 residues. The treatment here: randomized to nivolumab then ipilimumab (arm A) or the reverse (arm B). DNA-damaging chemotherapy had not been given to any patient beforehand. PBMC sorting kept live CD3+CD8+ cells without CD19 or CD56. Sequencing was performed with immunoSEQ multiplex PCR; in TCRdb, only in-frame clones are kept and a portion is missing. The sample yields about 13,000 clones, approximately 76% seen once. The table lists this clone with a count of one.

This TCR was sampled from a human patient with melanoma. Some clones in this sample may be carry-over from other donors' samples. Sequencing was performed on CD8+ T cells sorted from blood (inferred from file names), taken from a patient given nivolumab and ipilimumab in sequence. The chain has TRBV2 and TRBJ2-2, with 7 positions matching TRBD2. CDR3 protein: CASTEGRAGELFF. The CDR3 DNA is TGTGCCAGCACCGAGGGGAGGGCCGGGGAGCTGTTTTTT.